This TCR beta chain emerged from a study of T cell repertoires in cytomegalovirus infection. CDR1 is DFQATT, CDR2 SNEGSKA, per germline (reference sequence). V was pared by 4 bases and J by 6 bases, with 9 bases between. The CDR3 spans 12 residues. Using its own MiXCR run on the reads, TCRdb lists one record per CDR3 protein. Of over 300,000 distinct CDR3 sequences listed, about 17% are singletons. The chain couples TRBV20-1 to TRBJ1-4, with unresolved D. The sequence was obtained from a human donor in good health (CMV status not recorded). Some clones in this sample may be carry-over from other donors' samples. Material for sequencing was PBMCs. As DNA, the CDR3 is TGCAGTGCTATGGGGTCCGATGAAAAACTGTTTTTT. Amino acid sequence: CSAMGSDEKLFF.